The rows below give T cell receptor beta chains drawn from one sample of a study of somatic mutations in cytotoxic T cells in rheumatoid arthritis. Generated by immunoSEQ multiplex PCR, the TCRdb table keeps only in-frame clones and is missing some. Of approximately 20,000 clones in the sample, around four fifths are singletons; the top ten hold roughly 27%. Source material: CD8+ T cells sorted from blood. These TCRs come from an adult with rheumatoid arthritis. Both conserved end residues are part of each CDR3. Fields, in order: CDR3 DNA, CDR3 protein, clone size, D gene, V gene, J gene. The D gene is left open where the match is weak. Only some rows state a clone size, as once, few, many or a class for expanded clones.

DNA: TGTGCCAGCAGCTCGGACGGGTACACCTACGAGCAGTACTTC
CDR3: CASSSDGYTYEQYF
size: -
D: -
V: TRBV5-4
J: TRBJ2-7

DNA: TGTGCCAGCAGCTCGAATTATGACGCCGGGACAGCGCACTATGGCTACACCTTC
CDR3: CASSSNYDAGTAHYGYTF
size: -
D: TRBD1
V: TRBV11-2
J: TRBJ1-2

DNA: TGTGCCAGCAGTTTCCACAGGGGAAGCACTGAAGCTTTCTTT
CDR3: CASSFHRGSTEAFF
size: -
D: TRBD1
V: TRBV6-7
J: TRBJ1-1

DNA: TGTGCCAGCAGTGAAGGGGGGACTAGCGGACAAGAGACCCAGTACTTC
CDR3: CASSEGGTSGQETQYF
size: -
D: TRBD2
V: TRBV6-1
J: TRBJ2-5

DNA: TGTGCCAGCAGCTTGGGCCAGGGGGCCCAGCCCCAGCATTTT
CDR3: CASSLGQGAQPQHF
size: -
D: TRBD1
V: TRBV7-9
J: TRBJ1-5

DNA: TGTGCCAGCAGTTCGTTGGGACTAGCGGGAACAGATACGCAGTATTTT
CDR3: CASSSLGLAGTDTQYF
size: -
D: TRBD2
V: TRBV27
J: TRBJ2-3

DNA: TGTGCCAGTAGTCTTGACGAGCGGGGAAATCAAGAGACCCAGTACTTC
CDR3: CASSLDERGNQETQYF
size: -
D: TRBD2
V: TRBV19
J: TRBJ2-5

DNA: TGTGCCAGCAGCAAACCGGGACTAGCAGCCTACGAGCAGTACTTC
CDR3: CASSKPGLAAYEQYF
size: -
D: TRBD2
V: TRBV11-2
J: TRBJ2-7

DNA: TGCAGCGTTGAAGAGAGCAGGGGGGTGAACACTGAAGCTTTCTTT
CDR3: CSVEESRGVNTEAFF
size: -
D: TRBD1
V: TRBV29-1
J: TRBJ1-1

DNA: TGTGCCAGCAGCGCCCCCGGGGGGGCCGAAGCTTTCTTT
CDR3: CASSAPGGAEAFF
size: -
D: -
V: TRBV2
J: TRBJ1-1

DNA: TGTGCCAGCAGCTTAGTTCGGGGGGGTTTTTTAGATACGCAGTATTTT
CDR3: CASSLVRGGFLDTQYF
size: -
D: TRBD2
V: TRBV11-2
J: TRBJ2-3

DNA: TGTGCCACCAGCCACAATATCAATGAGCAGTTCTTC
CDR3: CATSHNINEQFF
size: -
D: -
V: TRBV15
J: TRBJ2-1

DNA: TGTGCCAGCAGCCAATTCCGGGACAATAATCAGCCCCAGCATTTT
CDR3: CASSQFRDNNQPQHF
size: -
D: -
V: TRBV5-6
J: TRBJ1-5

DNA: TGTGCCAGCAGGAACCCTAAGAATGAGCAGTTCTTC
CDR3: CASRNPKNEQFF
size: -
D: -
V: TRBV13
J: TRBJ2-1

DNA: TGTGCCAGCAGCTTTCTTGCGGGAGGGCCCTACGAGCAGTACTTC
CDR3: CASSFLAGGPYEQYF
size: -
D: TRBD2
V: TRBV11-3
J: TRBJ2-7

DNA: TGTGCCAGCAGCTTAGGGTGGGGTTCGGGGGATGAGCAGTTCTTC
CDR3: CASSLGWGSGDEQFF
size: -
D: -
V: TRBV7-9
J: TRBJ2-1

DNA: TGTGCCAGCAGTGAATACTGGCCCCGAACGGGTGATGGCTACACCTTC
CDR3: CASSEYWPRTGDGYTF
size: -
D: -
V: TRBV25-1
J: TRBJ1-2

DNA: TGTGCCAGTAGTACCCTCCGGGACACAGATACGCAGTATTTT
CDR3: CASSTLRDTDTQYF
size: -
D: -
V: TRBV19
J: TRBJ2-3

DNA: TGTGCCAGCAGCCGCGAGGGGCCTATCACAGATACGCAGTATTTT
CDR3: CASSREGPITDTQYF
size: -
D: -
V: TRBV9
J: TRBJ2-3

DNA: TGCGCCAGCACGCTAGGGATTTCTAGCACAGATACGCAGTATTTT
CDR3: CASTLGISSTDTQYF
size: -
D: -
V: TRBV5-1
J: TRBJ2-3

DNA: TGTGCCAGCAGCTTGGGCCCTAGGGCTGACACTGAAGCTTTCTTT
CDR3: CASSLGPRADTEAFF
size: -
D: -
V: TRBV5-4
J: TRBJ1-1

DNA: TGTGCCAGTAGTATCGGCGGGAGGGCCGGTAATGAGCAGTTCTTC
CDR3: CASSIGGRAGNEQFF
size: -
D: TRBD2
V: TRBV19
J: TRBJ2-1

DNA: TGTGCCAGCAGCTTGGAGAGTACCTATGGCTACACCTTC
CDR3: CASSLESTYGYTF
size: few
D: -
V: TRBV5-6
J: TRBJ1-2

DNA: TGTGCCAGCGCGAATCAGCCCCAGCATTTT
CDR3: CASANQPQHF
size: -
D: -
V: TRBV6-1
J: TRBJ1-5

DNA: TGTGCCAGCAGTTCATCCGGGACTTGGACCTACGAGCAGTACTTC
CDR3: CASSSSGTWTYEQYF
size: -
D: -
V: TRBV6-6
J: TRBJ2-7

DNA: TGTGCCAGTAGTCCCCCGGGGAGTATACCGGGGACCCAGTACTTC
CDR3: CASSPPGSIPGTQYF
size: -
D: -
V: TRBV19
J: TRBJ2-5

DNA: TGTGCCAGCAGCCGGGGGGGGGCCAACGTCCTGACTTTC
CDR3: CASSRGGANVLTF
size: once
D: -
V: TRBV11-2
J: TRBJ2-6

DNA: TGTGCCAGCCACCTCACGGCAGGCATGAATTCTGGAAACACCATATATTTT
CDR3: CASHLTAGMNSGNTIYF
size: once
D: -
V: TRBV2
J: TRBJ1-3

DNA: TGTGCCATCACCCCAGAGGACCGAGATACGCAGTATTTT
CDR3: CAITPEDRDTQYF
size: -
D: -
V: TRBV10-3
J: TRBJ2-3

DNA: TGTGCCAGCAGCGTAGAAGCATCCTACAATGAGCAGTTCTTC
CDR3: CASSVEASYNEQFF
size: -
D: -
V: TRBV9
J: TRBJ2-1

DNA: TGCAGCGTTGAAGATCTTGGAGAGTCTGGAAACACCATATATTTT
CDR3: CSVEDLGESGNTIYF
size: -
D: -
V: TRBV29-1
J: TRBJ1-3

DNA: TGCAGCGTTGGAGGGACAGAAGGAACTGAAGCTTTCTTT
CDR3: CSVGGTEGTEAFF
size: -
D: TRBD1
V: TRBV29-1
J: TRBJ1-1

DNA: TGCAGCGTTGGGACAGGGGGCAACTATGGCTACACCTTC
CDR3: CSVGTGGNYGYTF
size: -
D: TRBD1
V: TRBV29-1
J: TRBJ1-2

DNA: TGCGCCAGCAGCTTTCTCGAATCGACAGGGCGACAAGAGACCCAGTACTTC
CDR3: CASSFLESTGRQETQYF
size: -
D: TRBD1
V: TRBV5-1
J: TRBJ2-5

DNA: TGTGCCAGCAGTCCTAGCGACGAGTACACAGATACGCAGTATTTT
CDR3: CASSPSDEYTDTQYF
size: once
D: -
V: TRBV28
J: TRBJ2-3

DNA: TGTGCCAGTAGTATTTCGGGAGGCCCCTATGAGCAGTTCTTC
CDR3: CASSISGGPYEQFF
size: -
D: TRBD2
V: TRBV19
J: TRBJ2-1

DNA: TGTGCCAGCAGCCGGATTGCAACTAATGAAAAACTGTTTTTT
CDR3: CASSRIATNEKLFF
size: -
D: -
V: TRBV5-6
J: TRBJ1-4

DNA: TGTGCCAGCAGCTTGGCGGGGGGGCGAGAGACCCAGTACTTC
CDR3: CASSLAGGRETQYF
size: -
D: TRBD2
V: TRBV5-4
J: TRBJ2-5

DNA: TGTGCCAGCAGCTTAGGTGGGGGGGCCTTTGGCGAGCAGTTCTTC
CDR3: CASSLGGGAFGEQFF
size: -
D: -
V: TRBV7-6
J: TRBJ2-1

DNA: TGTGCCAGCAGCCCCTTACAGGGGCTCGGACTGTTTTTT
CDR3: CASSPLQGLGLFF
size: -
D: TRBD1
V: TRBV6-5
J: TRBJ1-4

DNA: TGTGCCAGCAGCCTAAGGGTAGGGGGTACAATCGAGCAGTACTTC
CDR3: CASSLRVGGTIEQYF
size: -
D: -
V: TRBV14
J: TRBJ2-7

DNA: TGCGCCAGCAGCCCGACTGTTCAAGAGACCCAGTACTTC
CDR3: CASSPTVQETQYF
size: -
D: -
V: TRBV4-1
J: TRBJ2-5

DNA: TGTGCCAGCAGCTGGGATCAGACCAAGGGCTACACCTTC
CDR3: CASSWDQTKGYTF
size: -
D: -
V: TRBV5-6
J: TRBJ1-2

DNA: TGTGCCAGCAGCCACACCATCCATGAAGCTTTCTTT
CDR3: CASSHTIHEAFF
size: -
D: -
V: TRBV7-9
J: TRBJ1-1

DNA: TGCGCCAGCAGCCCCCAACTAGCGGAGAACACCGGGGAGCTGTTTTTT
CDR3: CASSPQLAENTGELFF
size: -
D: TRBD2
V: TRBV5-1
J: TRBJ2-2

DNA: TGTGCCAGCAGCTTGGCCTGGGAACAGGGGGCGGACGAGCAGTACTTC
CDR3: CASSLAWEQGADEQYF
size: -
D: TRBD1
V: TRBV5-5
J: TRBJ2-7

DNA: TGTGCCAGCAATTGGGGTCCGACTAATCAGCCCCAGCATTTT
CDR3: CASNWGPTNQPQHF
size: -
D: -
V: TRBV6-1
J: TRBJ1-5

DNA: TGTGCCAGCAGCAAAGCCCGGGAGGGGAAGGATCAGCCCCAGCATTTT
CDR3: CASSKAREGKDQPQHF
size: -
D: -
V: TRBV21-1
J: TRBJ1-5

DNA: TGCAGCGCCCACCCCAGGGGGCCCACTGAAGCTTTCTTT
CDR3: CSAHPRGPTEAFF
size: -
D: TRBD1
V: TRBV29-1
J: TRBJ1-1

DNA: TGTGCCAGCATTTGGGGGGTGAACACTGAAGCTTTCTTT
CDR3: CASIWGVNTEAFF
size: -
D: -
V: TRBV5-5
J: TRBJ1-1

DNA: TGTGCCAGCAGCAAAGGGGGGGGGCCTATGAACACTGAAGCTTTCTTT
CDR3: CASSKGGGPMNTEAFF
size: -
D: -
V: TRBV21-1
J: TRBJ1-1

DNA: TGTGCCAGCAGCCATCCCGGGACTAGATCGATTGAGCAGTTCTTC
CDR3: CASSHPGTRSIEQFF
size: -
D: TRBD2
V: TRBV13
J: TRBJ2-1